The present T cell receptor (beta chain) was sequenced within a study of blood T cell repertoires in COVID-19. Study in general: Italy, Spain and the United States were the sources of the convalescent and acute COVID-19 samples. The analysed material was cDNA or gDNA that came from T cells, B-cell-depleted T cells, or PBMCs.

Germline assignment: CDR1 SGHNT and CDR2 YENEEA. V lost 4 bases, J lost 5 bases, and 6 bases stayed unmatched. CDR3 length equals 15 residues. Original handling: How many nucleated cells were present was estimated from reference gene primer amplification. The assay was immunoSEQ multiplex PCR, and TCRdb's table has in-frame clones only and misses some. Clone size and the V and J calls come from that table; the DNA yielded D and trimming. There are approximately 200,000 clones in the sample; less than 85% occur only once, and roughly an eighth lies in the top ten. In its sample, this clone was seen a few times.

This sequence originates from a woman between 45 and 65 years old with acute or convalescent COVID-19. The V gene is TRBV11-3, the J gene TRBJ2-1; 9 bases line up with TRBD1. The sequencing sample was made of peripheral blood. For the CDR3, the DNA is TGTGCCAGCAGCTCACGGACAGGGGTGGACAATGAGCAGTTCTTC. This codes for CASSSRTGVDNEQFF.